Below are 3 T cell receptor beta chains sequenced from a single sample in a study of CD8+ T cells in alopecia areata. Treatment indicated: oral pan-JAK inhibitor, 5-10 mg twice daily. The authors extracted RNA and reverse transcribed it into cDNA as the sequencing template. Sequencing was performed with immunoSEQ multiplex PCR; in TCRdb, only in-frame clones are kept and a portion is missing. Among 180,000 or so clones listed, roughly 60% were seen once. Sequencing used CD4+ T cells sorted from blood, obtained at week 24, from a patient treated with tofacitinib. The origin of the receptors is a human donor with alopecia areata.

The gene calls are TRBV4-1 and TRBJ1-2; no reliable D call. Germline lookup yields CDR1 MGHRA and CDR2 YSYEKL. The CDR3 loop spans 15 amino acids. Trimming cost V 4 bases and J 6 bases, with 18 bases left between them. CDR3 in DNA: TGCGCCAGCAGCCCACCATTCCGGGGTGATGATGGCTACACCTTC. It is translated as CASSPPFRGDDGYTF.

This clone came up a few times. V gene TRBV5-1 combines with J gene TRBJ2-1; 7 bases align to TRBD2. The CDR3 runs to 16 residues. From germline, CDR1 is SGHRS and CDR2 YFSETQ. V was pared by 2 bases and J by 7 bases, with 12 bases of the junction left unmatched. The CDR3 DNA reads TGCGCCAGCAGCTTAGGAGCTACCGGGACTACGAATGAGCAGTTCTTC. Protein: CASSLGATGTTNEQFF.

The V gene is TRBV2, the J gene TRBJ2-5; D is unresolved. Per germline, CDR1 SNHLY and CDR2 FYNNEI. CDR3 size: 13 residues. V shed 4 bases and J shed 2 bases, with 8 bases lying between them. The DNA of the CDR3 is TGTGCCAGCAGTGTCACCGATCAAGAGACCCAGTACTTC. Translating gives CASSVTDQETQYF.